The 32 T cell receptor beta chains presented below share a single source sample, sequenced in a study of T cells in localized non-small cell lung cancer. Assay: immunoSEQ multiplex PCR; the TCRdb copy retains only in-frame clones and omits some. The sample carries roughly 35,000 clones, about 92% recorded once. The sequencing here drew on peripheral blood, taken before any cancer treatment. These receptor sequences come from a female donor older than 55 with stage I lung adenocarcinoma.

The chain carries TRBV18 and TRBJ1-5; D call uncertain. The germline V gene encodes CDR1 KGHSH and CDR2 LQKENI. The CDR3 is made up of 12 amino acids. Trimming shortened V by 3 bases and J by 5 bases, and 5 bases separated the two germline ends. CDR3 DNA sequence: TGTGCCAGCTCACCTAATGATCAGCCCCAGCATTTT. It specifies CASSPNDQPQHF. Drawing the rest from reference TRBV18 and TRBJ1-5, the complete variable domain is NAGVMQNPRHLVRRRGQEARLRCSPMKGHSHVYWYRQLPEEGLKFMVYLQKENIIDESGMPKERFSAEFPKEGPSILRIQQVVRGDSAAYFCASSPNDQPQHFGDGTRLSIL.

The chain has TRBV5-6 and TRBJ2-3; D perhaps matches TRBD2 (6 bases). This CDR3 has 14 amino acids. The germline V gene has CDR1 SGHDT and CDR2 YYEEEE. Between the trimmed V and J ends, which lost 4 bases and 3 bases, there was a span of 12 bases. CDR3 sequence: CASSQYGTTDTQYF. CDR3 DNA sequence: TGTGCCAGCAGCCAGTACGGGACTACAGATACGCAGTATTTT.

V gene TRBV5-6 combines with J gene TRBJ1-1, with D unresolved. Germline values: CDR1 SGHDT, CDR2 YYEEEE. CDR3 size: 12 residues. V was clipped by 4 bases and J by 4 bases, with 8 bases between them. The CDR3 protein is CASSLLATEAFF. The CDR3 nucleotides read TGTGCCAGCAGCCTGCTGGCCACTGAAGCTTTCTTT.

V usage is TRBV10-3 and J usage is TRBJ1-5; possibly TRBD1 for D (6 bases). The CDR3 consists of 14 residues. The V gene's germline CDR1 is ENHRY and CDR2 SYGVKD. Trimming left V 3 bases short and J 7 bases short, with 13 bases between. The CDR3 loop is CAISDGGSWQPQHF. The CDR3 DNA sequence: TGTGCCATCAGTGACGGGGGCTCATGGCAGCCCCAGCATTTT.

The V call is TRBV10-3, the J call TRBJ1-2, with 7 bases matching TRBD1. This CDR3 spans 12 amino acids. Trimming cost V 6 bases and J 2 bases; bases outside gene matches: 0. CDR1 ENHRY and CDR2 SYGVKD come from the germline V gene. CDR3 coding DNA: TGTGCCATCAGGACAGGGAACTATGGCTACACCTTC. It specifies CAIRTGNYGYTF.

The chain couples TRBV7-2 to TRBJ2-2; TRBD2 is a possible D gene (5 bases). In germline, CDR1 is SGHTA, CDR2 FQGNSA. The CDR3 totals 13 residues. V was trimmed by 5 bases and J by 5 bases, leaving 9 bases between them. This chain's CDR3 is CASSPGWTGELFF. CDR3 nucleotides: TGTGCCAGCAGCCCGGGATGGACCGGGGAGCTGTTTTTT.

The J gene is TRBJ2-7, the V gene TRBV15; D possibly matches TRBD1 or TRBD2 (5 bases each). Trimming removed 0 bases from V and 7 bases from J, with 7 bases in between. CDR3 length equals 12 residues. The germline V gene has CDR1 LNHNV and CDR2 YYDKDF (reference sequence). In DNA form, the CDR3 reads TGTGCCACCAGCAGAGATTGGGGGGAGCAGTACTTC. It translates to CATSRDWGEQYF.

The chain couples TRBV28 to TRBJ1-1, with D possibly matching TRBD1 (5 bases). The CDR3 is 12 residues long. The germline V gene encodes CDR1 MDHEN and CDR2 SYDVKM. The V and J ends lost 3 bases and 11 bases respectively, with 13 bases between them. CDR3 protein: CASSLTDGRAFF. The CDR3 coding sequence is TGTGCCAGCAGTTTGACAGATGGTAGGGCTTTCTTT.

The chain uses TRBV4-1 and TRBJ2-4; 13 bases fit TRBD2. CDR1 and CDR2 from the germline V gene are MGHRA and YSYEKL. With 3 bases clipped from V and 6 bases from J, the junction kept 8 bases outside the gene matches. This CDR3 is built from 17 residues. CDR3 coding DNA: TGCGCCAGCAGCCAGTTAACTAGCGGGGGGGCAGGAAACATTCAGTACTTC. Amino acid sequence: CASSQLTSGGAGNIQYF.

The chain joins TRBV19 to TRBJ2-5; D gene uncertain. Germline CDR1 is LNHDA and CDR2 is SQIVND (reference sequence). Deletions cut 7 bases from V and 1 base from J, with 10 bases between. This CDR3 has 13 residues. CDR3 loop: CASNFGRQETQYF. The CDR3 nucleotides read TGTGCCAGTAACTTTGGACGCCAAGAGACCCAGTACTTC.

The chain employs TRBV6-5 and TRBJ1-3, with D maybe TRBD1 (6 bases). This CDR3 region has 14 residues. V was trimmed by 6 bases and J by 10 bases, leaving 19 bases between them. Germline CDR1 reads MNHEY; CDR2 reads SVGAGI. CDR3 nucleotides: TGTGCCAGCAGCACGGATCGGGGGGCTGCGACCATATATTTT. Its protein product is CASSTDRGAATIYF.

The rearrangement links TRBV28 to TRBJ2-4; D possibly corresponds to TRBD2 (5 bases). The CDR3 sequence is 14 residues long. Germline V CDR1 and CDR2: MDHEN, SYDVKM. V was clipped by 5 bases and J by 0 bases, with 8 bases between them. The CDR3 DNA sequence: TGTGCCAGCAGTGTGAGGGTAGCCAAAAACATTCAGTACTTC. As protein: CASSVRVAKNIQYF.

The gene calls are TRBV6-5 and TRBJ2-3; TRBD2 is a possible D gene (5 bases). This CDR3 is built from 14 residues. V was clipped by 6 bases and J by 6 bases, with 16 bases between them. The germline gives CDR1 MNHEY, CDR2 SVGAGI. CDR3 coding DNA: TGTGCCAGCAGGACCGGACTCTCGAGGGATACGCAGTATTTT. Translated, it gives CASRTGLSRDTQYF.

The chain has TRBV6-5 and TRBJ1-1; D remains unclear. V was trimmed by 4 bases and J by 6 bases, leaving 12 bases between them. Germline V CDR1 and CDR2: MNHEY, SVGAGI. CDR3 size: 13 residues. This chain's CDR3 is CASSFGGRAEAFF. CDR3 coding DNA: TGTGCCAGCAGTTTCGGTGGGCGGGCTGAAGCTTTCTTT.

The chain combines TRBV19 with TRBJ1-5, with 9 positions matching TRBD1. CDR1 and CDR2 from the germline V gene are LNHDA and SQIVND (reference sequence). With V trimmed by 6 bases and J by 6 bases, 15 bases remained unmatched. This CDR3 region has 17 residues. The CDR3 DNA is TGTGCCAGTAGAACGGACAGGGGACTACTTAAGATTCAGCCCCAGCATTTT. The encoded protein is CASRTDRGLLKIQPQHF.

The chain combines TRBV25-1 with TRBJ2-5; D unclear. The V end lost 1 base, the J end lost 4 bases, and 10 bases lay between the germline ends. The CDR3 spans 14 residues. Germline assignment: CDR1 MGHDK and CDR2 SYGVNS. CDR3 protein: CASSEFGRGETQYF. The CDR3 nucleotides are TGTGCCAGCAGTGAATTTGGACGAGGAGAGACCCAGTACTTC.

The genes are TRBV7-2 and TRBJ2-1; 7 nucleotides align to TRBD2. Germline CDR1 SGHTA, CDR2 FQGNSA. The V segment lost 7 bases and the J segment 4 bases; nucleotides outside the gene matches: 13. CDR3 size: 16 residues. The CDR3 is CASTPNGGVPYNEQFF. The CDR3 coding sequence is TGTGCCAGCACCCCTAATGGGGGGGTCCCTTACAATGAGCAGTTCTTC.

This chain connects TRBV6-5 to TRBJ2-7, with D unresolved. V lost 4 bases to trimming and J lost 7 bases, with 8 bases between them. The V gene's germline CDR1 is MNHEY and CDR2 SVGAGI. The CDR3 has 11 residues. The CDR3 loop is CASSFYGEQYF. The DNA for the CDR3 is TGTGCCAGCAGTTTTTATGGTGAGCAGTACTTC.

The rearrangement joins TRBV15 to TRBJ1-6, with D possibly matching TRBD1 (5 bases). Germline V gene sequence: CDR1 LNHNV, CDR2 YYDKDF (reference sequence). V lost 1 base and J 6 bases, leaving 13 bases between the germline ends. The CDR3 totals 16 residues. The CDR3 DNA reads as TGTGCCACCAGCAGAGCTTGGGGGGAAGGTAATTCACCCCTCCACTTT. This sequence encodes CATSRAWGEGNSPLHF.

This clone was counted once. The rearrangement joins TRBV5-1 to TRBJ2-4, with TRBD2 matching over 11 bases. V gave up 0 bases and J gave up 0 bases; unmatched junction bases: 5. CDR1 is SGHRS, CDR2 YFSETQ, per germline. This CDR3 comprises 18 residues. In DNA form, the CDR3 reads TGCGCCAGCAGCTTGGGACTAGCGGGGCCCATAGCCAAAAACATTCAGTACTTC. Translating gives CASSLGLAGPIAKNIQYF.

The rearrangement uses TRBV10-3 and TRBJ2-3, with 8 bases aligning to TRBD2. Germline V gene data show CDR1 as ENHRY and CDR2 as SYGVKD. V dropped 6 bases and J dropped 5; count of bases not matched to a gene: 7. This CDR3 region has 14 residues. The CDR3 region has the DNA TGTGCCATCAGCCGGGGGGGCGGTGGAGATACGCAGTATTTT. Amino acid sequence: CAISRGGGGDTQYF.

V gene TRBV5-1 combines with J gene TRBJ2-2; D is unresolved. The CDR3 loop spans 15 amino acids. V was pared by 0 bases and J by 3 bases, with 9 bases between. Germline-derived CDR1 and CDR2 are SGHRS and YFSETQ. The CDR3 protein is CASSLGTWDTGELFF. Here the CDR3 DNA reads TGCGCCAGCAGCTTGGGGACCTGGGACACCGGGGAGCTGTTTTTT.

The CDR3 coding sequence is TGTGCCAGCAGTGAAAATCCCCCGATCTCACCCCTCCACTTT. Encoded protein: CASSENPPISPLHF. V gene TRBV2 combines with J gene TRBJ1-6; D unclear. This CDR3 has 14 residues. V gave up 2 bases and J gave up 10 bases, with 12 bases separating them. CDR1 is SNHLY, CDR2 FYNNEI, per germline.

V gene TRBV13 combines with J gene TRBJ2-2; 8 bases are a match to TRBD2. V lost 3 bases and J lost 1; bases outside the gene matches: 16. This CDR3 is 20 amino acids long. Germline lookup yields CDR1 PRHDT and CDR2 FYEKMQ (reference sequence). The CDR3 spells CASSLSWGALAGRNTGELFF. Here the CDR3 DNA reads TGTGCCAGCAGCTTGTCGTGGGGGGCTTTAGCGGGGAGGAACACCGGGGAGCTGTTTTTT.

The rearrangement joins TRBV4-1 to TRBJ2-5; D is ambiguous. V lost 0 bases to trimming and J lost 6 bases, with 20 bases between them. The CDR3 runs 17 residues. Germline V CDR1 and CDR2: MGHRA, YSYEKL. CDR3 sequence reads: CASSQDHPGLQAKTQYF. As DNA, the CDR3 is TGCGCCAGCAGCCAAGATCACCCCGGCCTCCAGGCGAAGACCCAGTACTTC.

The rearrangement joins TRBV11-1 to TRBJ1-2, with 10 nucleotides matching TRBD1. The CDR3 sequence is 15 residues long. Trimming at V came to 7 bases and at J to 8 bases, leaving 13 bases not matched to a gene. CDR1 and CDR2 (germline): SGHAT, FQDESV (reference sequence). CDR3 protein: CASTLTRTGGGGYTF. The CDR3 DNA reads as TGTGCCAGCACCCTTACACGGACAGGGGGTGGAGGCTACACCTTC.

The CDR3 region has the DNA TGTGCCAGCAGAACTCCAGGGAAGATCTGGGAGCAGTACTTC. This codes for CASRTPGKIWEQYF. The chain recombines TRBV28 with TRBJ2-7, with a tentative D call TRBD1 (5 bases). Trimming took off 6 bases at V and 7 bases at J, with 19 bases between the two ends. This CDR3 has 14 amino acids. Germline V gives CDR1 MDHEN, CDR2 SYDVKM.

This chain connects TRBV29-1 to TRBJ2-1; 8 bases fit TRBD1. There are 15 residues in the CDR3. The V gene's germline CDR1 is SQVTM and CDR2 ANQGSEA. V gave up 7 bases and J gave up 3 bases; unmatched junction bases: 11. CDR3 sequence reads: CSAEGPGQVYNEQFF. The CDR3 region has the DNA TGCAGCGCCGAAGGGCCGGGACAGGTCTACAATGAGCAGTTCTTC.

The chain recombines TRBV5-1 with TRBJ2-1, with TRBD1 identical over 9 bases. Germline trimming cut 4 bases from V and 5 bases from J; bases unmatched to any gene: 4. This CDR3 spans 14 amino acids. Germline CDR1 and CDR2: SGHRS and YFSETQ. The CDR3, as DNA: TGCGCCAGCAGCCCCGGGACAGGGAACAATGAGCAGTTCTTC. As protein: CASSPGTGNNEQFF.

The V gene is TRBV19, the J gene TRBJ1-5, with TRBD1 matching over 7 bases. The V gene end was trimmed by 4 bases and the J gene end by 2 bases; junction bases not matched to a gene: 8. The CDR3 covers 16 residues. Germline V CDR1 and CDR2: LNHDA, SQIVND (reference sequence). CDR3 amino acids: CASSKTGPGGNQPQHF. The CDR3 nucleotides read TGTGCCAGTAGTAAGACAGGGCCAGGAGGCAATCAGCCCCAGCATTTT. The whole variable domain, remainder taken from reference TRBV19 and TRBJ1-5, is DGGITQSPKYLFRKEGQNVTLSCEQNLNHDAMYWYRQDPGQGLRLIYYSQIVNDFQKGDIAEGYSVSREKKESFPLTVTSAQKNPTAFYLCASSKTGPGGNQPQHFGDGTRLSIL.

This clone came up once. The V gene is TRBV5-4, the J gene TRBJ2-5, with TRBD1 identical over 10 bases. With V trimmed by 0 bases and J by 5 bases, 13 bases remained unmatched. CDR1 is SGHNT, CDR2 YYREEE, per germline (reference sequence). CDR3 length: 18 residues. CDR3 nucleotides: TGTGCCAGCAGCTTGGGACAGGGGGCGTTCCAGACGTTTGAGACCCAGTACTTC. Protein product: CASSLGQGAFQTFETQYF.

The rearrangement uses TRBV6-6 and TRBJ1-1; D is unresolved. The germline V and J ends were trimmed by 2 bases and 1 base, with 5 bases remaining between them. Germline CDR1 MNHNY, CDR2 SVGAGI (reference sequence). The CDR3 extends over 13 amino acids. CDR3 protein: CASSYPGNTEAFF. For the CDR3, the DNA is TGTGCCAGCAGTTACCCAGGGAACACTGAAGCTTTCTTT.